This is a list of T cell receptor beta chains from one sample in a study of somatic mutations in cytotoxic T cells in rheumatoid arthritis. Assay used: immunoSEQ multiplex PCR; TCRdb lists only in-frame clones, some missing. The repertoire has 15,000 or so clones, over 70% of them found once; the top ten carry roughly 7%. Input material: CD8+ T cells sorted from blood. Receptors originate from an adult with rheumatoid arthritis. Both conserved end residues are part of each CDR3. Each record gives: V gene, D gene, J gene, clone size, CDR3 protein, CDR3 DNA. A D gene is named only where the DNA matches it firmly. A clone size is listed for some rows: how often the clone was seen (once, few, many), or a class if it is expanded.

TRBV13	NA	TRBJ1-3	once	CASSETGNTIYF	TGTGCCAGCAGCGAGACCGGAAACACCATATATTTT
TRBV9	NA	TRBJ1-3	NA	CASSVGAGSSGNTIYF	TGTGCCAGCAGCGTAGGAGCGGGCAGCTCTGGAAACACCATATATTTT
TRBV4-1	NA	TRBJ2-7	NA	CASSLTRVGEQYF	TGCGCCAGCAGCCTTACCAGGGTCGGCGAGCAGTACTTC
TRBV27	TRBD2	TRBJ2-3	NA	CASSFSYLTSGASTDTQYF	TGTGCCAGCAGTTTTAGCTACCTGACTAGCGGGGCTAGCACAGATACGCAGTATTTT
TRBV7-9	TRBD1	TRBJ2-3	NA	CASSPGTGPSTDTQYF	TGTGCCAGCAGCCCAGGGACAGGGCCTAGCACAGATACGCAGTATTTT
TRBV23-1	NA	TRBJ2-1	NA	CASSPPQDEQFF	TGCGCCAGCAGTCCCCCCCAGGATGAGCAGTTCTTC
TRBV29-1	NA	TRBJ2-1	NA	CSVVGLGTYNEQFF	TGCAGCGTTGTTGGACTCGGAACCTACAATGAGCAGTTCTTC
TRBV7-6	NA	TRBJ1-3	NA	CASSPGGAGNTIYF	TGTGCCAGCAGCCCCGGGGGAGCTGGAAACACCATATATTTT
TRBV6-5	TRBD1	TRBJ1-1	NA	CASSRDRMNTEAFF	TGTGCCAGCAGTAGGGACAGGATGAACACTGAAGCTTTCTTT
TRBV15	TRBD1	TRBJ2-4	NA	CATSSTRDRELDIQYF	TGTGCCACCAGCTCAACCCGGGACAGGGAATTGGACATTCAGTACTTC
TRBV28	NA	TRBJ1-2	NA	CASGAREVKGYTF	TGTGCCAGCGGGGCCAGGGAAGTAAAAGGCTACACCTTC
TRBV6-5	TRBD1	TRBJ2-3	NA	CASSYSGQGTDTQYF	TGTGCCAGCAGTTACTCAGGACAGGGGACAGATACGCAGTATTTT
TRBV11-2	TRBD2	TRBJ2-7	NA	CASSLGAGGREQYF	TGTGCCAGCAGCTTAGGAGCGGGGGGGCGAGAGCAGTACTTC
TRBV7-2	NA	TRBJ2-2	NA	CASSLNSHRVGTGELFF	TGTGCCAGCAGCTTAAATTCTCACAGGGTCGGAACCGGGGAGCTGTTTTTT
TRBV11-1	NA	TRBJ2-1	NA	CASSLSHGSLRNEQFF	TGTGCCAGCAGCCTATCTCACGGGAGCTTGAGAAATGAGCAGTTCTTC
TRBV2	NA	TRBJ2-7	once	CASSDLRGYEQYF	TGTGCCAGCAGTGACCTCAGGGGCTACGAGCAGTACTTC
TRBV30	TRBD2	TRBJ2-7	once	CAGGETYEQYF	TGTGCCGGGGGGGAGACCTACGAGCAGTACTTC
TRBV5-6	NA	TRBJ2-3	large	CASSLPSGLTGTDTQYF	TGTGCCAGCAGCTTGCCGAGCGGCCTTACCGGTACAGATACGCAGTATTTT
TRBV29-1	NA	TRBJ2-7	NA	CSVDGLANSYEQYF	TGCAGCGTTGACGGGCTGGCCAATTCCTACGAGCAGTACTTC
TRBV27	NA	TRBJ2-7	few	CASSLAEGAEQYF	TGTGCCAGCAGTTTAGCGGAGGGCGCCGAGCAGTACTTC
TRBV30	NA	TRBJ1-1	NA	CAWSAGSNTEAFF	TGTGCCTGGAGTGCTGGGTCTAACACTGAAGCTTTCTTT
TRBV9	TRBD2	TRBJ2-2	NA	CASSALAGGPTGELFF	TGTGCCAGCAGCGCTCTAGCGGGGGGGCCGACCGGGGAGCTGTTTTTT
TRBV28	NA	TRBJ1-3	few	CASSPRQTLTWPNTIYF	TGTGCCAGCAGTCCAAGACAGACTCTCACATGGCCGAACACCATATATTTT
TRBV2	NA	TRBJ1-2	NA	CASSDTAYGYTF	TGTGCCAGCAGTGACACAGCCTATGGCTACACCTTC
TRBV5-5	NA	TRBJ2-3	NA	CASRQDGGRLVTQYF	TGTGCCAGCAGACAGGACGGCGGTAGGTTAGTTACGCAGTATTTT
TRBV27	NA	TRBJ1-5	NA	CASSMIRDQPQHF	TGTGCCAGCAGTATGATAAGAGATCAGCCCCAGCATTTT
TRBV30	NA	TRBJ2-7	NA	CAWSYRNSYEQYF	TGTGCCTGGAGTTACAGGAACTCCTACGAGCAGTACTTC
TRBV28	NA	TRBJ2-3	NA	CASSITGRGADTQYF	TGTGCCAGCAGTATCACGGGTAGGGGCGCAGATACGCAGTATTTT
TRBV6-1	TRBD1	TRBJ2-7	NA	CASSEASYRGQYEQYF	TGTGCCAGCAGTGAAGCGTCCTACAGGGGGCAGTACGAGCAGTACTTC
TRBV4-1	NA	TRBJ2-7	NA	CASSQDQFPVEQYF	TGCGCCAGCAGCCAAGATCAGTTTCCGGTCGAGCAGTACTTC
TRBV7-2	NA	TRBJ2-7	few	CASSSGLRLEQYF	TGTGCCAGCAGCTCGGGACTCCGCCTCGAGCAGTACTTC
TRBV4-1	NA	TRBJ2-3	NA	CASSLAGTTRGTDTQYF	TGCGCCAGCAGCCTCGCGGGGACCACACGGGGCACAGATACGCAGTATTTT
TRBV7-6	NA	TRBJ2-7	NA	CASSLAPIGGQGYEQYF	TGTGCCAGCAGCTTAGCCCCAATAGGAGGTCAGGGATACGAGCAGTACTTC
TRBV10-2	TRBD2	TRBJ2-7	NA	CASSEWTSGTYEQYF	TGCGCCAGCAGTGAATGGACTAGCGGGACCTACGAGCAGTACTTC
TRBV5-6	NA	TRBJ2-7	NA	CASSLGVRAWGQYF	TGTGCCAGCAGCTTGGGGGTCCGGGCGTGGGGGCAGTACTTC
TRBV29-1	NA	TRBJ2-7	NA	CSVGAGGYYEQYF	TGCAGCGTTGGCGCTGGGGGATACTACGAGCAGTACTTC
TRBV30	NA	TRBJ1-1	few	CAWSGFGNTEAFF	TGTGCCTGGAGTGGCTTCGGGAACACTGAAGCTTTCTTT
TRBV28	TRBD1	TRBJ2-3	NA	CASSYSGTVITDTQYF	TGTGCCAGCAGTTATTCCGGGACAGTTATCACAGATACGCAGTATTTT
TRBV25-1	TRBD2	TRBJ2-5	NA	CASSETSGVLETQYF	TGTGCCAGCAGTGAGACTAGCGGGGTACTGGAGACCCAGTACTTC
TRBV7-9	TRBD2	TRBJ2-1	NA	CASFLTGSGRYNEQFF	TGTGCCAGCTTCCTCACCGGGAGCGGGAGATACAATGAGCAGTTCTTC
TRBV7-8	TRBD2	TRBJ2-1	few	CASSFLIAGGSGEQFF	TGTGCCAGCAGCTTTCTCATAGCGGGAGGGTCTGGTGAGCAGTTCTTC
TRBV28	NA	TRBJ1-1	once	CASSFGGTEAFF	TGTGCCAGCAGTTTCGGGGGGACTGAAGCTTTCTTT
TRBV4-1	TRBD1	TRBJ1-1	NA	CASSQYFRDRNTEAFF	TGCGCCAGCAGCCAATACTTCCGGGACAGGAACACTGAAGCTTTCTTT
TRBV9	NA	TRBJ1-3	NA	CASSPPRNSGNTIYF	TGTGCCAGCAGCCCTCCGAGGAACTCTGGAAACACCATATATTTT
TRBV11-2	NA	TRBJ2-7	NA	CASSLAHEQYF	TGTGCCAGCAGCTTAGCCCACGAGCAGTACTTC
TRBV30	NA	TRBJ2-3	NA	CAWSVPSTDTQYF	TGTGCCTGGAGTGTACCTAGCACAGATACGCAGTATTTT
TRBV9	NA	TRBJ2-3	once	CASSVAYTDTQYF	TGTGCCAGCAGCGTGGCTTACACAGATACGCAGTATTTT
TRBV19	NA	TRBJ1-2	NA	CASEGVDGYGYTF	TGTGCCAGTGAAGGGGTTGATGGCTATGGCTACACCTTC
TRBV27	NA	TRBJ1-5	NA	CASSSAGIQPQHF	TGTGCCAGCAGTTCAGCAGGAATTCAGCCCCAGCATTTT
TRBV5-4	NA	TRBJ2-1	few	CASSPILRDDEQFF	TGTGCCAGCAGCCCCATCCTGCGGGATGATGAGCAGTTCTTC
TRBV5-1	TRBD2	TRBJ2-2	once	CASSLTSGSFSGELFF	TGCGCCAGCAGCTTGACGAGCGGGAGTTTCTCCGGGGAGCTGTTTTTT